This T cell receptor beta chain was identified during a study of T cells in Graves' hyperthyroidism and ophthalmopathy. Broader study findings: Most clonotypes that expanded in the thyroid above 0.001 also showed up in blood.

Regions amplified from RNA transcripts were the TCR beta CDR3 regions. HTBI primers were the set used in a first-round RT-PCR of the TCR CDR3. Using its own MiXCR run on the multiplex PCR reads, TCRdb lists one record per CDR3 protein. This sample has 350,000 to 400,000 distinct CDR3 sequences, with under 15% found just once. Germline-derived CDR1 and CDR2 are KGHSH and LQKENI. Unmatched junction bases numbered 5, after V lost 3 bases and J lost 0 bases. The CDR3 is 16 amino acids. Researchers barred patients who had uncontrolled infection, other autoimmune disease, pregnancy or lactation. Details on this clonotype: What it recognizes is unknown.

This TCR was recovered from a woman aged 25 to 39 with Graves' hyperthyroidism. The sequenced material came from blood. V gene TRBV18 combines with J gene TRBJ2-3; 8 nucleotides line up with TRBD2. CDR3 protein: CASSPPAGASTDTQYF. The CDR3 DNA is TGTGCCAGCTCACCGCCAGCGGGAGCTAGCACAGATACGCAGTATTTT. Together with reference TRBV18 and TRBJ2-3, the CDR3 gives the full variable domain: NAGVMQNPRHLVRRRGQEARLRCSPMKGHSHVYWYRQLPEEGLKFMVYLQKENIIDESGMPKERFSAEFPKEGPSILRIQQVVRGDSAAYFCASSPPAGASTDTQYFGPGTRLTVL.